The 16 T cell receptor beta chains below all came from one sample that was sequenced in a study of T cells in Graves' hyperthyroidism and ophthalmopathy. The source material, RNA transcripts, was used to amplify TCR beta CDR3 regions. The HTBI set primed first-round TCR CDR3 RT-PCR. TCRdb fed the multiplex PCR reads into MiXCR, producing one record per CDR3 protein. Of 600,000 or so distinct CDR3 sequences in the sample, roughly 46% were seen once. The source material was peripheral blood or thyroid tissue (not recorded which). The receptors stem from a woman aged 18-30 years with Graves' hyperthyroidism.

This clonotype was seen many times. The genes are TRBV19 and TRBJ2-5; TRBD1 might be the D (5 bases). From germline, CDR1 is LNHDA and CDR2 SQIVND (reference sequence). V gave up 11 bases and J gave up 8 bases, with 21 bases separating them. The CDR3 runs 13 residues. This chain's CDR3 is CAGLTAYHGTQYF. In nucleotides, the CDR3 is TGTGCCGGCCTGACAGCGTACCACGGTACCCAGTACTTC.

The V gene is TRBV12-3 or TRBV12-4, the J gene TRBJ2-2, with 8 bases that match TRBD1. Losses at the gene ends were 6 bases for V and 4 bases for J; bases not matched to a gene: 7. This CDR3 is 15 amino acids long. This chain's CDR3 is CASRKDRVGTGELFF. The CDR3 coding sequence is TGTGCCAGCAGGAAGGACAGGGTAGGCACCGGGGAGCTGTTTTTT.

As concerns this clonotype: Given a much more abundant clone one base away, this may be a read error. V gene TRBV29-1 combines with J gene TRBJ2-7, with TRBD2 identical over 8 bases. Looked up from germline, CDR1 is SQVTM and CDR2 is ANQGSEA. The CDR3 is 14 amino acids. The CDR3 region has the DNA TGCAGCGTGGAAGTGAGCGGGGGAGGCTACGAGCAGTACTTC. Its protein product is CSVEVSGGGYEQYF.

CDR3: CASRAVQETQYF. For the CDR3, the DNA is TGTGCCAGCAGAGCGGTCCAAGAGACCCAGTACTTC. The chain employs TRBV7-4 and TRBJ2-5; possible D gene TRBD2, 5 bases. The CDR3 consists of 12 residues. V was cut by 6 bases and J by 1 base, with 6 bases left in between. CDR1 is SGHVT, CDR2 SQSDAQ, per germline. Together with reference TRBV7-4 and TRBJ2-5, the CDR3 gives the full variable domain: GAGVSQSPRYKVAKRGRDVALRCDSISGHVTLYWYRQTLGQGSEVLTYSQSDAQRDKSGRPSGRFSAERPERSVSTLKIQRTEQGDSAVYLCASRAVQETQYFGPGTRLLVL.

In this sample, this clonotype turned up many times. The chain uses TRBV10-3 and TRBJ1-5, with D maybe TRBD1 (5 bases). From germline, CDR1 is ENHRY and CDR2 SYGVKD. V was cut by 1 base and J by 4 bases, with 11 bases left in between. CDR3 size: 15 residues. The DNA of the CDR3 is TGTGCCATCAGTGAGTTCTCAGGGTCAAATCAGCCCCAGCATTTT. It yields the protein CAISEFSGSNQPQHF.

V gene TRBV15 combines with J gene TRBJ2-7; 10 nucleotides line up with TRBD1. Trimming took 3 bases from V and 5 from J; bases not matched to a gene: 10. Germline CDR1 reads LNHNV; CDR2 reads YYDKDF (reference sequence). The CDR3 sequence is 16 residues long. The CDR3 here is CATSSQDETGGNEQYF. The CDR3 DNA follows: TGTGCCACCAGCAGCCAAGATGAGACAGGGGGCAACGAGCAGTACTTC.

The chain has TRBV7-9 and TRBJ2-5; 8 bases match TRBD2. Germline CDR1 is SEHNR and CDR2 is FQNEAQ (reference sequence). This CDR3 region has 15 residues. With 2 bases clipped from V and 5 bases from J, the junction kept 7 bases outside the gene matches. Written as DNA, the CDR3 is TGTGCCAGCAGCTTATACGGACTAGCAGTTGAGACCCAGTACTTC. Protein: CASSLYGLAVETQYF.

The genes are TRBV5-1 and TRBJ2-2, with D possibly matching TRBD2 (6 bases). Trimming took 3 bases from V and 6 from J, leaving 15 bases between them. The germline gives CDR1 SGHRS, CDR2 YFSETQ. The CDR3 is 15 amino acids. CDR3 loop: CASSSGLAKAGELFF. CDR3 DNA sequence: TGCGCCAGCAGCTCGGGACTCGCTAAAGCCGGGGAGCTGTTTTTT.

This clonotype was counted many times. V is TRBV7-8 and J is TRBJ1-6; unclear D gene. Germline V lookup: CDR1 SGHVS, CDR2 FQNEAQ. CDR3 length: 15 residues. Trimming took off 0 bases at V and 7 bases at J, with 10 bases between the two ends. The CDR3 reads CASSLAGMRNSPLHF. The CDR3 DNA sequence: TGTGCCAGCAGCTTAGCCGGGATGAGGAATTCACCCCTCCACTTT.

This clonotype was counted between two and nine times. The chain links TRBV2 to TRBJ1-2; 7 bases are a match to TRBD1. The germline CDR1 and CDR2 sequences are SNHLY and FYNNEI. The CDR3 contains 14 residues. V lost 5 bases and J lost 4; bases outside the gene matches: 7. This CDR3 reads CASSRQGEGYGYTF. CDR3 bases: TGTGCCAGCAGTCGACAGGGAGAAGGCTATGGCTACACCTTC.

V usage is TRBV28 and J usage is TRBJ1-2; D is uncertain. CDR1 and CDR2 (germline): MDHEN, SYDVKM. The CDR3 covers 13 residues. The V gene lost 0 bases and the J gene lost 4 bases, with 6 bases spanning the gap. CDR3 nucleotides: TGTGCCAGCAGTTTATGGCCCGGCTATGGCTACACCTTC. Translation gives CASSLWPGYGYTF.

This clonotype was seen repeatedly, ten times or more. The rearrangement uses TRBV29-1 and TRBJ2-7; TRBD1 aligns across 10 bases. Per germline, CDR1 SQVTM and CDR2 ANQGSEA. Germline trimming cut 6 bases from V and 2 bases from J; bases unmatched to any gene: 10. CDR3 length: 15 amino acids. This CDR3 is CSVAFGQGVTYEQYF. The CDR3 DNA sequence: TGCAGCGTCGCATTCGGACAGGGGGTGACCTACGAGCAGTACTTC.

V is TRBV5-1 and J is TRBJ2-3; TRBD1 aligns across 7 bases. The CDR3 extends over 15 amino acids. V was clipped by 0 bases and J by 2 bases; unmatched bases: 3. Germline values: CDR1 SGHRS, CDR2 YFSETQ. The CDR3 protein is CASSLAGGDTDTQYF. CDR3 DNA: TGCGCCAGCAGCTTGGCAGGGGGTGACACAGATACGCAGTATTTT.

This clonotype was counted at least ten times. The J gene is TRBJ2-5, the V gene TRBV24-1; no clear D gene. The germline CDR1 and CDR2 sequences are KGHDR and SFDVKD. Trimming took off 3 bases at V and 3 bases at J, with 10 bases between the two ends. There are 14 residues in the CDR3. Here the CDR3 reads CATSDQGLEETQYF. CDR3 bases: TGTGCCACCAGTGATCAAGGCTTAGAAGAGACCCAGTACTTC.

In its sample, this clonotype was seen a few times. The chain joins TRBV7-3 to TRBJ2-5; weak D call: TRBD2 (5 bases). This CDR3 region has 13 residues. Germline CDR1 reads SGHTA; CDR2 reads FQGTGA. V was clipped by 1 base and J by 7 bases, with 10 bases between them. CDR3 sequence (DNA): TGTGCCAGCAGCTTAATAACAGAGGGGACCCAGTACTTC. Protein product: CASSLITEGTQYF.

The table lists this clonotype with many counts. CDR3 bases: TGTGCCAGCAGTGTAGAAGATCGGGGGCCACCCCTCCACTTT. Amino acid sequence: CASSVEDRGPPLHF. The rearrangement joins TRBV2 to TRBJ1-6, with D possibly TRBD1 on 6 matching bases. The V end lost 4 bases, the J end lost 11 bases, and 15 bases lay between the germline ends. This CDR3 spans 14 amino acids. Germline V gene lookup returns CDR1 SNHLY and CDR2 FYNNEI.